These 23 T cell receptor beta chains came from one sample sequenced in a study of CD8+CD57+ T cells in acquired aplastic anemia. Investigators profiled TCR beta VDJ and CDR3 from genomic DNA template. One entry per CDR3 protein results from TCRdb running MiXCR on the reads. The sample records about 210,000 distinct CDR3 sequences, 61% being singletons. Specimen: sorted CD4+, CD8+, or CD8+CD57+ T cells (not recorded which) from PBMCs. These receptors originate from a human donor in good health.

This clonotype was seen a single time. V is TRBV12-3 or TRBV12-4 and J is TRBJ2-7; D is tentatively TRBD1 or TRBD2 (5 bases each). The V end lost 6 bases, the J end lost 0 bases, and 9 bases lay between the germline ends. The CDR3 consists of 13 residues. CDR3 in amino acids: CASSREFSYEQYF. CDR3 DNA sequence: TGTGCCAGCAGCAGGGAGTTCTCCTACGAGCAGTACTTC.

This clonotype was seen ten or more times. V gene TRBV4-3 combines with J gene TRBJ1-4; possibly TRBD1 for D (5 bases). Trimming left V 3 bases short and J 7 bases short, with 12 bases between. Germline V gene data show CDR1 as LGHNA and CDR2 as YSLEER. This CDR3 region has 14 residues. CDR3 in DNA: TGCGCCAGCAGCCATCGGGCAGGGACTGAAAAACTGTTTTTT. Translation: CASSHRAGTEKLFF.

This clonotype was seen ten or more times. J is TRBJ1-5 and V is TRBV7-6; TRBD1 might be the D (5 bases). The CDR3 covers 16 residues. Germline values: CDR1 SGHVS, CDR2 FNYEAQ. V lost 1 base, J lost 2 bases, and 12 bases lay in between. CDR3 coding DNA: TGTGCCAGCAGCTTAGGAGCGGGGGGTGGCAATCAGCCCCAGCATTTT. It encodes CASSLGAGGGNQPQHF.

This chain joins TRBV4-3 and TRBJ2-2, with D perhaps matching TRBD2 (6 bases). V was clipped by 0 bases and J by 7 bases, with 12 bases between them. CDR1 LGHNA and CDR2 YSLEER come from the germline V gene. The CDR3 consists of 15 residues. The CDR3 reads CASSQEGGPYGELFF. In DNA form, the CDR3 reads TGCGCCAGCAGCCAAGAGGGGGGTCCGTACGGGGAGCTGTTTTTT.

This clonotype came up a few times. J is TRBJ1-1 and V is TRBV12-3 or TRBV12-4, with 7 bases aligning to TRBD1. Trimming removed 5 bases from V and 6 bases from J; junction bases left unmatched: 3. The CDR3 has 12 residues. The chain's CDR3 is CASSEGGSEAFF. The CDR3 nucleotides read TGTGCCAGCAGTGAAGGGGGCTCTGAAGCTTTCTTT.

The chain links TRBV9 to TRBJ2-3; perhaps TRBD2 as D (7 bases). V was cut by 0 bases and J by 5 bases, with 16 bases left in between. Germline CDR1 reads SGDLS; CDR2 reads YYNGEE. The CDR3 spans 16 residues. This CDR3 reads CASSVVGGGPGDTQYF. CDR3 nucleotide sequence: TGTGCCAGCAGCGTAGTAGGGGGGGGGCCTGGAGATACGCAGTATTTT.

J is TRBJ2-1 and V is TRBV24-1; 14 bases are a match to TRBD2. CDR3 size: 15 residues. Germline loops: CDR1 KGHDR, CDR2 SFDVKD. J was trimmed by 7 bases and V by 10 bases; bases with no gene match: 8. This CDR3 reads CATKHGTSGRNEQFF. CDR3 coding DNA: TGTGCCACTAAACACGGGACTAGCGGGAGAAATGAGCAGTTCTTC.

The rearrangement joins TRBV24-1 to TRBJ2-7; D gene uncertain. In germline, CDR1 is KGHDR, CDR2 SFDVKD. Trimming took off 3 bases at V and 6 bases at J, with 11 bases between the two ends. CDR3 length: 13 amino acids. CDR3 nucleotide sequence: TGTGCCACCAGTGATCTCACCGGTCCCGAGCAGTACTTC. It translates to CATSDLTGPEQYF.

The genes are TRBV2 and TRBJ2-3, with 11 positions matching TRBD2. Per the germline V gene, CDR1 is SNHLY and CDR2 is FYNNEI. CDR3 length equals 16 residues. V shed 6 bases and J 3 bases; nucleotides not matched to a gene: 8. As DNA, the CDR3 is TGTGCCAGCAGCAATCTAGCGGGGGGTGAAACAGATACGCAGTATTTT. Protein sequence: CASSNLAGGETDTQYF.

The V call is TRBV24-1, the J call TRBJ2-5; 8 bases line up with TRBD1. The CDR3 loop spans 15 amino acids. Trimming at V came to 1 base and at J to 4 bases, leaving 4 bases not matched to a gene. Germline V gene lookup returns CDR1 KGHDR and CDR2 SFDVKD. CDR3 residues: CATSDFRGQGETQYF. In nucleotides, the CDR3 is TGTGCCACCAGTGATTTCCGTGGACAGGGAGAGACCCAGTACTTC.

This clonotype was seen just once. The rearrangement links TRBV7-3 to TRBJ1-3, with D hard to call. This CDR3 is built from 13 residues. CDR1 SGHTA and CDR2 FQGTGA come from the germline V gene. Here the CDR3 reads CASSSGPMNTIYF. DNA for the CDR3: TGTGCAAGCTCTTCAGGCCCTATGAACACCATATATTTT.

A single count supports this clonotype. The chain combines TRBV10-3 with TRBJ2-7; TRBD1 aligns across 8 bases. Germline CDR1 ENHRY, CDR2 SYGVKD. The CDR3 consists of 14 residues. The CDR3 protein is CAITSGGSEGEQCV. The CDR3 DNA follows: TGTGCCATCACCTCAGGGGGCTCTGAGGGAGAGCAGTGCGTC.

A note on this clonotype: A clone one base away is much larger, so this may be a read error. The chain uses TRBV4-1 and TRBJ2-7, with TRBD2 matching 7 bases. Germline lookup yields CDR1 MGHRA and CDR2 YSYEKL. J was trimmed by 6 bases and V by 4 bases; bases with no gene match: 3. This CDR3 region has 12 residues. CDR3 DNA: TGCGCCAGCAGCCTTATAGCGGGCGAGCAGTACTTC. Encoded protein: CASSLIAGEQYF.

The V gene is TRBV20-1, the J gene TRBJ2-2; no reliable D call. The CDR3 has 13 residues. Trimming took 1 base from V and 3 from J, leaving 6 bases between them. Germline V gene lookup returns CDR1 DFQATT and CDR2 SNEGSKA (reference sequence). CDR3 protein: CSARAPYTGELFF. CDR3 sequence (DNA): TGCAGTGCTAGAGCGCCCTACACCGGGGAGCTGTTTTTT.

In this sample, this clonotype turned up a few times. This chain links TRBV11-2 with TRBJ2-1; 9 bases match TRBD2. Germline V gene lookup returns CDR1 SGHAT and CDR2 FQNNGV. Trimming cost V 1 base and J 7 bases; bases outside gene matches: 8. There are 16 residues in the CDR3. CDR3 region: CASSLGFSGGTNEQFF. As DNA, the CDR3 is TGTGCCAGCAGCTTAGGTTTTAGCGGGGGTACGAATGAGCAGTTCTTC. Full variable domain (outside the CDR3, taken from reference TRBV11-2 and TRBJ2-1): EAGVAQSPRYKIIEKRQSVAFWCNPISGHATLYWYQQILGQGPKLLIQFQNNGVVDDSQLPKDRFSAERLKGVDSTLKIQPAKLEDSAVYLCASSLGFSGGTNEQFFGPGTRLTVL.

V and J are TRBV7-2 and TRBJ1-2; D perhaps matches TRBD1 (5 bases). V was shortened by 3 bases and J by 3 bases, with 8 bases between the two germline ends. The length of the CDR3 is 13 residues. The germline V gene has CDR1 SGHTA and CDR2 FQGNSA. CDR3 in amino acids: CASSFGTDYGYTF. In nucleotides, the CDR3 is TGTGCCAGCAGCTTTGGGACCGACTATGGCTACACCTTC.

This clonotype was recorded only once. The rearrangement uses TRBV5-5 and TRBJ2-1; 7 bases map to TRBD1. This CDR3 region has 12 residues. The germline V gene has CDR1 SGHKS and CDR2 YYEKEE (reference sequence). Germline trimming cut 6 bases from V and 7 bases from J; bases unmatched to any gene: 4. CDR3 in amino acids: CASITDRNEQFF. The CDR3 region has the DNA TGTGCCAGCATCACGGACAGGAATGAGCAGTTCTTC.

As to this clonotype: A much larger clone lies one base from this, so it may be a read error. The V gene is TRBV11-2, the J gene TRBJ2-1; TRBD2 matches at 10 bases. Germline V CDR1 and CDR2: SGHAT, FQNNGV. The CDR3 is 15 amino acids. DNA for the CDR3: TGTGCCAGCAGCCCCCCCCTAGCGGGGGACAATGAGCAGCTCTTC. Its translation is CASSPPLAGDNEQLF.

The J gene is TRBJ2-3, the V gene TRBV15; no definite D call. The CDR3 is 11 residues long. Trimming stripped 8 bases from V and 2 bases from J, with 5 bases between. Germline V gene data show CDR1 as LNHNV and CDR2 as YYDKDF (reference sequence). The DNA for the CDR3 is TGTGCCACCGGGGACACAGATACGCAGTATTTT. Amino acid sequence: CATGDTDTQYF.

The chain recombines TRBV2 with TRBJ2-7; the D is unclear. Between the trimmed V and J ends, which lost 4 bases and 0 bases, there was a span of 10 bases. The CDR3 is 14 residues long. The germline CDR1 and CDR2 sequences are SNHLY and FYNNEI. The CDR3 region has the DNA TGTGCCAGCAGTGCGGACCTGAGCTCCTACGAGCAGTACTTC. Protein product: CASSADLSSYEQYF.

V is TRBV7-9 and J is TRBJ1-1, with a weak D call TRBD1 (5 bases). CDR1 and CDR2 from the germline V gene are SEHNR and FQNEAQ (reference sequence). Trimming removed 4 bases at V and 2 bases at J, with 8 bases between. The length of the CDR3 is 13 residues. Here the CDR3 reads CASSSRANTEAFF. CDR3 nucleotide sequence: TGTGCCAGCAGCTCCAGGGCTAACACTGAAGCTTTCTTT.

The CDR3 spells CASRGLRGAFF. The CDR3, as DNA: TGTGCCAGCAGGGGACTTAGAGGAGCTTTCTTT. This chain uses TRBV2 with TRBJ1-1; D perhaps matches TRBD1 (5 bases). Germline V CDR1 and CDR2: SNHLY, FYNNEI. V lost 6 bases, J lost 10 bases, and 12 bases lay in between. This CDR3 is built from 11 residues.

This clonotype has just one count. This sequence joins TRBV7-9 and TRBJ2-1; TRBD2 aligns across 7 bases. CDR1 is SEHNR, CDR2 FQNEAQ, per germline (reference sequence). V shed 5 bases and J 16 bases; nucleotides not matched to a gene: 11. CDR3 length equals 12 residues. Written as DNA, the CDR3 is TGTGCCAGCAGCCCCCGCAGGGAGGGCCACTTCTTC. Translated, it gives CASSPRREGHFF.